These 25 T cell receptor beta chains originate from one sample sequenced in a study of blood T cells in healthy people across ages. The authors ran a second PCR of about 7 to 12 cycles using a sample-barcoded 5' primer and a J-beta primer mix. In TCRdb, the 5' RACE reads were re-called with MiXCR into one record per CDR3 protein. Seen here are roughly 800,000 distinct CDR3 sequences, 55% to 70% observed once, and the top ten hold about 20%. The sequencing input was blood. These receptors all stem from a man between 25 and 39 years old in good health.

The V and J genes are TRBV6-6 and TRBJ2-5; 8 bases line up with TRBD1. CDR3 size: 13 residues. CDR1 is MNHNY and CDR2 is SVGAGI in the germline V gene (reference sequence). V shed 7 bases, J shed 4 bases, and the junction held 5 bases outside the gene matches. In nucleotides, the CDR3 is TGTGCCAGCAAACCGACAGGGGCAGAGACCCAGTACTTC. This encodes CASKPTGAETQYF.

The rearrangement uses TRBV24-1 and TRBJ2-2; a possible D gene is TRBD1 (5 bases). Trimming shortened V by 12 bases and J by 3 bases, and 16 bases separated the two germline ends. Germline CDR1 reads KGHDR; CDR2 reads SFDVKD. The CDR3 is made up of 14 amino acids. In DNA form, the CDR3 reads TGTGCCTCCGGAGCACGCAGGGACACCGGGGAGCTGTTTTTT. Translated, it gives CASGARRDTGELFF.

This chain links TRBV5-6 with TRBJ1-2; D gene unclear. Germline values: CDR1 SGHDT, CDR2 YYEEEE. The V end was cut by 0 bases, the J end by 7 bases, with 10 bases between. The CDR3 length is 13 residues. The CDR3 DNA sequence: TGTGCCAGCAGCTTGGAGCCAGAATGTGGCTACACCTTC. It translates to CASSLEPECGYTF.

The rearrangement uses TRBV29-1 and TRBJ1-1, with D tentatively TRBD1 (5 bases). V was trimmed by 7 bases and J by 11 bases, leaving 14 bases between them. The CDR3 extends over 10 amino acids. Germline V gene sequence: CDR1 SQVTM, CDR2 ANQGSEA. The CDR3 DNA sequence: TGCAGCGCCAGTATGGGGGGGGCTTTCTTT. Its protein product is CSASMGGAFF. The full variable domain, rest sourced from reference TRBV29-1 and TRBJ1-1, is SAVISQKPSRDICQRGTSLTIQCQVDSQVTMMFWYRQQPGQSLTLIATANQGSEATYESGFVIDKFPISRPNLTFSTLTVSNMSPEDSSIYLCSASMGGAFFGQGTRLTVV.

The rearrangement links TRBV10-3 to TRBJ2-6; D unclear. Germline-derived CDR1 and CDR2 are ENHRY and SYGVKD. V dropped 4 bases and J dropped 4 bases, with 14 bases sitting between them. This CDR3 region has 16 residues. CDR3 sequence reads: CAISGAPVEGANVLTF. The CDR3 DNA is TGTGCCATCAGTGGTGCCCCCGTCGAAGGGGCCAACGTCCTGACTTTC.

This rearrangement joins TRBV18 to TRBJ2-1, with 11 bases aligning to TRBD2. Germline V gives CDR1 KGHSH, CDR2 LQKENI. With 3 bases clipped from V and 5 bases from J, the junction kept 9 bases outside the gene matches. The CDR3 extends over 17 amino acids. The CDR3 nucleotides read TGTGCCAGCTCACCTTTTGATCCGGGACTAGCGGACAATGAGCAGTTCTTC. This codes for CASSPFDPGLADNEQFF.

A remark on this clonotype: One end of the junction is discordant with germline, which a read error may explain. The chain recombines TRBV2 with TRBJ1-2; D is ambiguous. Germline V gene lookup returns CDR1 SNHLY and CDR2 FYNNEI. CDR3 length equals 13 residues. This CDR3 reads CAGSPWLDYGYTF. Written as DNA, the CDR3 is TGTGCCGGCAGCCCGTGGTTGGACTATGGCTACACCTTC.

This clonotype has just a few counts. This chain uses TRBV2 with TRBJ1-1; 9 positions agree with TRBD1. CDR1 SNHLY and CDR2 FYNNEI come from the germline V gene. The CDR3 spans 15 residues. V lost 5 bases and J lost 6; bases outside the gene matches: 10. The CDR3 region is CASSKAGTGYSEAFF. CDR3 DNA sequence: TGTGCCAGCAGTAAGGCCGGGACAGGGTATTCTGAAGCTTTCTTT. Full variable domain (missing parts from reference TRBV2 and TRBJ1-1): EPEVTQTPSHQVTQMGQEVILRCVPISNHLYFYWYRQILGQKVEFLVSFYNNEISEKSEIFDDQFSVERPDGSNFTLKIRSTKLEDSAMYFCASSKAGTGYSEAFFGQGTRLTVV.

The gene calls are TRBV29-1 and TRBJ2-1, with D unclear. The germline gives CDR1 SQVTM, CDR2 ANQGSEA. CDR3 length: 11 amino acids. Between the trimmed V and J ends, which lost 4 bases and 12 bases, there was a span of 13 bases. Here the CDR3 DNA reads TGCAGCGTTGGGAGCAAAGACGGGCAGTTCTTC. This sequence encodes CSVGSKDGQFF.

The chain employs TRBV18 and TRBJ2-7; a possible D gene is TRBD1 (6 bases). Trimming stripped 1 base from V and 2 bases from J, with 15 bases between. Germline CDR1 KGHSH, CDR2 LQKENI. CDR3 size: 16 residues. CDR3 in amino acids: CASSPRGRTDPYEQYF. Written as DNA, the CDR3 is TGTGCCAGCTCACCACGGGGAAGGACAGACCCCTACGAGCAGTACTTC.

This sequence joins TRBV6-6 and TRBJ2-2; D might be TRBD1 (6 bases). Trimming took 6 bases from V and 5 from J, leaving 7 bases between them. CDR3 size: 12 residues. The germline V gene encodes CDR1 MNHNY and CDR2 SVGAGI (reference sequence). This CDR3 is CASRGQTGELFF. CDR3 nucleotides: TGTGCCAGCAGAGGACAGACCGGGGAGCTGTTTTTT.

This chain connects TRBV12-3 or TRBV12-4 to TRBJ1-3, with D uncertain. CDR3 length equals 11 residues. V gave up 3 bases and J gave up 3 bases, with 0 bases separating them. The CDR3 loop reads CASSFGNTIYF. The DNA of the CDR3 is TGTGCCAGCAGTTTTGGAAACACCATATATTTT.

CDR3 bases: TGTGCCAGCATTTCGCTAGCGGGAGTTGAGCAGTTCTTC. It specifies CASISLAGVEQFF. The chain links TRBV28 to TRBJ2-1; 10 nucleotides align to TRBD2. This CDR3 is 13 amino acids long. Trimming removed 7 bases from V and 9 bases from J; junction bases left unmatched: 6. The germline V gene has CDR1 MDHEN and CDR2 SYDVKM.

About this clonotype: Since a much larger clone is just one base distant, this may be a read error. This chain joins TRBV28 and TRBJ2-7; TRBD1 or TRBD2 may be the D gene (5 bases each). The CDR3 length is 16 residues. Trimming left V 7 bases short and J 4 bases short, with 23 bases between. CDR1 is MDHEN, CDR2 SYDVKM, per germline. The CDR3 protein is CASNIQRDASEYEQYF. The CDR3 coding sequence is TGTGCCAGCAACATACAACGGGACGCCTCCGAATACGAGCAGTACTTC.

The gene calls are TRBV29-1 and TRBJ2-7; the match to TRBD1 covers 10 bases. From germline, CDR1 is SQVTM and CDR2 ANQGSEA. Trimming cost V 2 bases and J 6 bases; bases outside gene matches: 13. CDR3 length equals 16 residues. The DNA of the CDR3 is TGCAGCGTTGAACTTTACCTACGGACAGGGGGTCCCGAGCAGTACTTC. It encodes CSVELYLRTGGPEQYF.

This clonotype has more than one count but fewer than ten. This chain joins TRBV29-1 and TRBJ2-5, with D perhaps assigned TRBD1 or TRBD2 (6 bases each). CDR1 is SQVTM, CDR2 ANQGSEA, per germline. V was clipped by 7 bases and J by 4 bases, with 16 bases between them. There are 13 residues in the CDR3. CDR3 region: CSGGGGSGETQYF. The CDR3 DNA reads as TGCAGCGGTGGAGGGGGATCTGGAGAGACCCAGTACTTC. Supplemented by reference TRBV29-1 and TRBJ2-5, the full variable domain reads SAVISQKPSRDICQRGTSLTIQCQVDSQVTMMFWYRQQPGQSLTLIATANQGSEATYESGFVIDKFPISRPNLTFSTLTVSNMSPEDSSIYLCSGGGGSGETQYFGPGTRLLVL.

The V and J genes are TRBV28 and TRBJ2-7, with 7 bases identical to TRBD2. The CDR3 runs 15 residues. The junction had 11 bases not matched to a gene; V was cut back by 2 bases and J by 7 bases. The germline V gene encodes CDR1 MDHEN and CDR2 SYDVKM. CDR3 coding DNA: TGTGCCAGCAGTTTAGGTTCGGCGGGAGTGCGGGAGCAGTACTTC. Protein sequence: CASSLGSAGVREQYF.

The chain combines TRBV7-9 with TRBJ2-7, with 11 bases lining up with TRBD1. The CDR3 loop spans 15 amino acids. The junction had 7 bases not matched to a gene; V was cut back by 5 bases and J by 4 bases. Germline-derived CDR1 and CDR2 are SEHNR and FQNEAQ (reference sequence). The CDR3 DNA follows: TGTGCCAGCAGCCCTGGACAGGGGGCGAGGTACGAGCAGTACTTC. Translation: CASSPGQGARYEQYF.

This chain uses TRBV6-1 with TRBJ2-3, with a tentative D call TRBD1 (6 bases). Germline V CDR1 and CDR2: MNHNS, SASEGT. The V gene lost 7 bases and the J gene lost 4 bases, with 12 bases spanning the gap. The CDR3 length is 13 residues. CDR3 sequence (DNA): TGTGCCAGCAATAAGGGGGTGGCAGATACGCAGTATTTT. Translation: CASNKGVADTQYF.

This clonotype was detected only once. The DNA of the CDR3 is TGTGCCAGCAGCCAAAGTGTTGGCTCCTACAATGAGCAGTTCTTC. Translating it yields CASSQSVGSYNEQFF. The chain is built from TRBV3-1 and TRBJ2-1; no firm D call. The CDR3 runs to 15 residues. CDR1 is LGHDT, CDR2 YNNKEL, per germline (reference sequence). Trimming cost V 2 bases and J 0 bases, with 8 bases left between them.

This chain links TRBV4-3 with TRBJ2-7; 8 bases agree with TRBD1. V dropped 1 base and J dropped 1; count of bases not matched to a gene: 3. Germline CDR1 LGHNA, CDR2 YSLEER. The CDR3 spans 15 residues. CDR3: CASSQAWDRSYEQYF. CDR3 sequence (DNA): TGCGCCAGCAGCCAAGCTTGGGACAGGTCCTACGAGCAGTACTTC.

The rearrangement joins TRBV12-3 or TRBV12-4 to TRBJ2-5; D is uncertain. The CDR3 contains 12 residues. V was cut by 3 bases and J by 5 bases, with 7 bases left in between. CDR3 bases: TGTGCCAGCAGTTTCCTAGTGGAGACCCAGTACTTC. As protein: CASSFLVETQYF.

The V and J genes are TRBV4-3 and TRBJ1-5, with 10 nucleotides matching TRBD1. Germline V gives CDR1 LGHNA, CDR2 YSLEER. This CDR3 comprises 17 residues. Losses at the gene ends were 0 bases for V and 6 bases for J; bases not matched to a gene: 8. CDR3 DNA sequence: TGCGCCAGCAGCCAAGAATGGGACAGGGGTATGAGTCAGCCCCAGCATTTT. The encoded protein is CASSQEWDRGMSQPQHF.

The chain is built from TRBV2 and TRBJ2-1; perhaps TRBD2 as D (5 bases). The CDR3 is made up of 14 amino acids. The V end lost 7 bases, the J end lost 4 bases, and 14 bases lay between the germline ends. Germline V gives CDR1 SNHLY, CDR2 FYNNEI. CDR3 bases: TGTGCCAGCACCGACCCGGGAAGTTACAATGAGCAGTTCTTC. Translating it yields CASTDPGSYNEQFF. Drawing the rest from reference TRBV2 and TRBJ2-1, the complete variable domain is EPEVTQTPSHQVTQMGQEVILRCVPISNHLYFYWYRQILGQKVEFLVSFYNNEISEKSEIFDDQFSVERPDGSNFTLKIRSTKLEDSAMYFCASTDPGSYNEQFFGPGTRLTVL.

The CDR3 nucleotides read TGTGCCAGCAGCACAACCTTAGCGGGAGGGGGCTACGAGCAGTACTTC. Its translation is CASSTTLAGGGYEQYF. The rearrangement joins TRBV28 to TRBJ2-7; 11 bases are shared with TRBD2. This CDR3 region has 16 residues. Germline V gene lookup returns CDR1 MDHEN and CDR2 SYDVKM. Trimming took 6 bases from V and 3 from J; bases not matched to a gene: 10.